This T cell receptor (beta chain) was captured by sequencing in a study of blood T cells in healthy people across ages. Using a J-beta primer mix together with a sample-barcoded 5' primer, a second PCR was run for roughly 7 to 11 cycles. MiXCR, applied by TCRdb to the 5' RACE reads, yields one record per CDR3 protein. The sample carries a few hundred thousand distinct CDR3 sequences, approximately 26% recorded once. This CDR3 spans 14 amino acids. Germline CDR1 SGHRS, CDR2 YFSETQ. V gave up 0 bases and J gave up 0 bases, with 4 bases separating them. Separately, the same data were catalogued under a study of T cells of mothers and their children.

The sequenced sample was blood. The receptor's source is a boy aged 2-9 years in good health. The chain combines TRBV5-1 with TRBJ1-3; the D is unclear. The CDR3 spells CASSLGDSGNTIYF. The CDR3 DNA follows: TGCGCCAGCAGCTTGGGGGACTCTGGAAACACCATATATTTT.